This T cell receptor beta chain emerged from a study of T cell changes during pregnancy in multiple sclerosis. The protocol was immunoSEQ multiplex PCR, while the TCRdb copy is restricted to in-frame clones and leaves out a portion. This table holds around 17,000 clones, around 95% found once. The source was peripheral blood, collected in the third trimester of pregnancy. This clonotype originated in a female donor with multiple sclerosis, enrolled in a pregnancy study.

In nucleotides, the CDR3 is TGTGCCAGCAGCCAAAGCACAGGGGGTGTACTTGAAGCTTTCTTT. Translation: CASSQSTGGVLEAFF. The V and J genes are TRBV5-4 and TRBJ1-1, with 8 bases lining up with TRBD1. Germline V gives CDR1 SGHNT, CDR2 YYREEE (reference sequence). CDR3 length: 15 residues. V shed 4 bases, J shed 7 bases, and the junction held 12 bases outside the gene matches.